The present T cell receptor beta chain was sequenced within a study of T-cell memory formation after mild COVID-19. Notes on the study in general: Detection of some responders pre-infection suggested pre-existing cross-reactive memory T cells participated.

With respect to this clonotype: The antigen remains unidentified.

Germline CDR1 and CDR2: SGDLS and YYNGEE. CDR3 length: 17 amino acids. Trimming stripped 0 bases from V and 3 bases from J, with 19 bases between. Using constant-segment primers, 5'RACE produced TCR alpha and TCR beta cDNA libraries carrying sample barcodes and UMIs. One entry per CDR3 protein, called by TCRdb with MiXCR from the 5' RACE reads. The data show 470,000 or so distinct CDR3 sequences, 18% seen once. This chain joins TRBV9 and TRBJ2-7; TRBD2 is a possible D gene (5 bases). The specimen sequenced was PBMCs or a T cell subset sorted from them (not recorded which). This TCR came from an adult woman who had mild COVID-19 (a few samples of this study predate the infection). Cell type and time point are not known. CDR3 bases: TGTGCCAGCAGCGTAGAGGCATCCGCCGCGAGGGTCTACGAGCAGTACTTC. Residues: CASSVEASAARVYEQYF.